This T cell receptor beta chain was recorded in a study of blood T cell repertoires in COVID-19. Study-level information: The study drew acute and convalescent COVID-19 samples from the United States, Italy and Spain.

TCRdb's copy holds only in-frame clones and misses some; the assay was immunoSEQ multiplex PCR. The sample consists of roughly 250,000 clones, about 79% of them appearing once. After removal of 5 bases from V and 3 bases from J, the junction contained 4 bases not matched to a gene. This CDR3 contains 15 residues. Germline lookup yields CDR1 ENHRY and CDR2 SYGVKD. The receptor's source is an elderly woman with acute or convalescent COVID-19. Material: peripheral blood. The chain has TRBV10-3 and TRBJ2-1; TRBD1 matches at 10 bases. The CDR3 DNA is TGTGCCATCAGTCTGGGACAGGGGCTCTACAATGAGCAGTTCTTC. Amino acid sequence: CAISLGQGLYNEQFF.